The TCR beta chain described here comes from a study of cytomegalovirus exposure and HLA in healthy donors. V lost 5 bases, J lost 8 bases, and 14 bases stayed unmatched. Germline CDR1 reads SGHAT; CDR2 reads FQNNGV. The CDR3 runs 16 residues. A word on this clone: Its target is unknown.

These donors, healthy bone marrow donors, were studied. Primers for the PCR totalled 60 Vbeta and 13 Jbeta. Here immunoSEQ multiplex PCR was the method, and the copy in TCRdb shows in-frame clones only, minus some. The sample records about 200,000 clones, 65% to 90% being singletons. Findings and caveats of the study: As a later analysis showed, a missense DCLRE1C variant was linked to trimming of TCR beta V- and J-genes.

The TCR sequence derives from a girl aged 5 to 17 in good health and CMV-seronegative. The chain combines TRBV11-2 with TRBJ1-4; 7 bases match TRBD1. Sequencing was done on a sample of PBMCs. The CDR3 is CASSALPGAGGEKLFF. The CDR3 DNA reads as TGTGCCAGCAGCGCACTGCCCGGGGCAGGGGGGGAAAAACTGTTTTTT.